This T cell receptor (beta chain) emerged from a study of identical twins. At least ten counts were recorded for this clonotype. The target antigen is unknown. Template switching added a universal primer site, and cDNA bore unique molecular identifiers. TCRdb reprocessed the 5' RACE reads with MiXCR, giving one entry per CDR3 protein. The table lists 200,000 to 250,000 distinct CDR3 sequences, approximately 8% of them singletons. Broader study findings: Researchers reported weaker excess twin sharing in beta out-of-frame sequences. The study found that models underestimated out-of-frame TCR alpha sharing in monozygotic twins. Cord blood beta clonotypes that were abundant carried fewer insertions, and memory repertoires showed no such trend.

These data also featured in a second study, about yellow fever vaccine responses in identical twins.

Sequenced sample: CD8+ T cells sorted from blood. The TCR sequence derives from a woman aged 18 to 35 in good health.

The CDR3 DNA sequence: TGTGCCAGCAGCACAGGAATCACTGAAGCTTTCTTT. Translation: CASSTGITEAFF. The chain couples TRBV12-3 or TRBV12-4 to TRBJ1-1, with a possible D match to TRBD1 (5 bases). V was clipped by 6 bases and J by 4 bases, with 9 bases between them. This CDR3 contains 12 residues.